This T cell receptor (beta chain) stems from a study of T cells in Graves' hyperthyroidism and ophthalmopathy. Trimming removed 3 bases at V and 6 bases at J, with 18 bases between. The CDR3 sequence is 15 residues long. The germline gives CDR1 SGHAT, CDR2 FQDESV (reference sequence). This clonotype was seen a handful of times. This may be a read error, as it is one base from a much larger clone. Amplified regions were TCR beta CDR3 sequences from RNA transcripts. With the HTBI primer set, the TCR CDR3 went through a first round of RT-PCR. From the multiplex PCR reads, TCRdb called clonotypes with MiXCR, one entry per CDR3 protein. This sample has 600,000 or so distinct CDR3 sequences, with over 12% found just once. Orbital computed tomography, thyroid ultrasound, serum thyroxine and TRAb, and clinical symptoms together informed the diagnoses.

The genes are TRBV11-1 and TRBJ2-7; TRBD1 might be the D (6 bases). Sequencing input: blood. This sequence was found in a woman between 18 and 29 years old with Graves' ophthalmopathy. The CDR3 loop is CASSFGRGSHSEQYF. The CDR3 DNA sequence: TGTGCCAGCAGCTTCGGCAGGGGCTCTCACAGCGAGCAGTACTTC. The full variable domain, its missing parts supplied by reference TRBV11-1 and TRBJ2-7, is EAEVAQSPRYKITEKSQAVAFWCDPISGHATLYWYRQILGQGPELLVQFQDESVVDDSQLPKDRFSAERLKGVDSTLKIQPAELGDSAMYLCASSFGRGSHSEQYFGPGTRLTVT.